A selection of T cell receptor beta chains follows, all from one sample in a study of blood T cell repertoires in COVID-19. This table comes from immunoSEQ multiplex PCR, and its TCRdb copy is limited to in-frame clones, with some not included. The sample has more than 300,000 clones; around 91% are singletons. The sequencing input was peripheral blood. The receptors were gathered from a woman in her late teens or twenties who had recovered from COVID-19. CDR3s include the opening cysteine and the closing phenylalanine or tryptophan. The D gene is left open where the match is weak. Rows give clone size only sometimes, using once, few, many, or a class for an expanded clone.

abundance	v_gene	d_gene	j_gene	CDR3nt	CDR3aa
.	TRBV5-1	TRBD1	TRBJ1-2	TGCGCCAGCAGCCTGGAGGGGGGCAGGGGGCTGGCTGGCTACACCTTC	CASSLEGGRGLAGYTF
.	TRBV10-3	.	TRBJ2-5	TGTGCCATCAGTGAGTCGCGGGGTACGGAGACCCAGTACTTC	CAISESRGTETQYF
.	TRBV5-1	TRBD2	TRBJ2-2	TGCGCCAGCAGCCCGCTAGCGGATGACACCGGGGAGCTGTTTTTT	CASSPLADDTGELFF
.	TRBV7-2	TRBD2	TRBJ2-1	TGTGCCAGCAGCCTATGGACTAGCGAAGGACACAATGAGCAGTTCTTC	CASSLWTSEGHNEQFF
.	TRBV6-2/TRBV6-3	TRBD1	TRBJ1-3	TGTGCCAGCAGTTACGGGACAGCAGCAGGAAACACCATATATTTT	CASSYGTAAGNTIYF
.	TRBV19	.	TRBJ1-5	TGTGCCAGTAGTCTGCGACAGGTCAATCAGCCCCAGCATTTT	CASSLRQVNQPQHF
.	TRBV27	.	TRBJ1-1	TGTGCCAGCAGTTTAGGGCAGAGGAACACTGAAGCTTTCTTT	CASSLGQRNTEAFF
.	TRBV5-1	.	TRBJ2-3	TGCGCCAGCCAGGGGTGGTATACGCAGTATTTT	CASQGWYTQYF
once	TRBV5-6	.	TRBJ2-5	TGTGCCAGCAGCTGGGACATGGTAGAGACCCAGTACTTC	CASSWDMVETQYF
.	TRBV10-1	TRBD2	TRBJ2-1	TGCGCCAGCAGTGAGGAGGGACTATCAGGGTTTTATGAGCAGTTCTTC	CASSEEGLSGFYEQFF
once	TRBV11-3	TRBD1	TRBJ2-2	TGTGCCAGCAGCCCGGGACAGGGTGGGACCGGGGAGCTGTTTTTT	CASSPGQGGTGELFF
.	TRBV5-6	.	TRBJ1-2	TGTGCCAGCAGCCTACCCTCGGAGTACTATGGCTACACCTTC	CASSLPSEYYGYTF
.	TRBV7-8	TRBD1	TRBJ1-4	TGTGCCAGCAGCGTAAACAGGGGTGAAAAACTGTTTTTT	CASSVNRGEKLFF
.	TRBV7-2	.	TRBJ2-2	TGTGCCAGCAGCTTAGTTATAAGCCCCGGGGAGCTGTTTTTT	CASSLVISPGELFF
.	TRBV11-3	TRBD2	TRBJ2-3	TGTGCCAGCAGCTCCATTGGCGGGAGGGATACAGATACGCAGTATTTT	CASSSIGGRDTDTQYF
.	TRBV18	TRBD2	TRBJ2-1	TGTGCCAGCTCACCACGTCCCCGCGTCGCTAGCGGGAGTATCTATGAGCAGTTCTTC	CASSPRPRVASGSIYEQFF
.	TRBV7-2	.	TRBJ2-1	TGTGCCACCCAGGGGGACTCCAACTACAATGAGCAGTTCTTC	CATQGDSNYNEQFF
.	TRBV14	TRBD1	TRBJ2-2	TGTGCCAGCAGCCCGCAGCACAGGGGGAACACCGGGGAGCTGTTTTTT	CASSPQHRGNTGELFF
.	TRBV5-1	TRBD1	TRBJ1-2	TGCGCCAGCAGCTTACGGACAGGGGGCGACTATGGCTACACCTTC	CASSLRTGGDYGYTF